This T cell receptor (beta chain) was sequenced in a study of T cells in Graves' hyperthyroidism and ophthalmopathy. Patients aged 18 to 65 had newly diagnosed hyperthyroidism of under 2 months' duration. Blood dates from first hyperthyroidism diagnosis, before any ophthalmopathy symptoms. TCR beta CDR3 sequences were amplified from RNA transcripts. The HTBI primer set was used in a first-round RT-PCR of the TCR CDR3. MiXCR, run by TCRdb on the multiplex PCR reads, gives a single entry per CDR3 protein. The sample includes some 300,000 distinct CDR3 sequences, about 14% seen only once; the top ten take around 7.9%. The study, taken as a whole, reports: Separation of ophthalmopathy from stable hyperthyroidism was achieved by a 13 V-J model.

About this clonotype itself: Its target is not known. This may come from a read error, since a much larger clone is one base off.

This CDR3 has 15 residues. This clonotype was sampled from a woman aged 25 to 39 with Graves' hyperthyroidism that later progressed to Graves' ophthalmopathy. The sequenced sample consisted of blood. This rearrangement joins TRBV12-3 or TRBV12-4 to TRBJ2-5, with 10 bases lining up with TRBD1. CDR3 in amino acids: CAISKSGTGVETQYF. CDR3 coding DNA: TGTGCCATCAGTAAGTCGGGGACAGGGGTGGAGACCCAGTACTTC.